This T cell receptor (beta chain) was observed in a study of cytomegalovirus exposure and HLA in healthy donors. On the study more broadly: Genotyping showed 81% of 398 donors falling in the Caucasian-associated ancestry cluster.

A multiplex PCR was run with 60 Vbeta primers and 13 Jbeta primers. The repertoire was sequenced with immunoSEQ multiplex PCR; TCRdb's copy has only in-frame clones and lacks some. The table has approximately 38,000 clones, 70% to 85% seen once. Notes on this clone: Its target is unknown.

General study results and limits: Judged likely to be a sequencing artifact was a cluster of highly shared sequence variants. For TCR beta chains, V- and J-gene trimming was later linked to a missense DCLRE1C variant.

This CDR3 has 18 residues. Trimming took off 5 bases at V and 1 base at J, with 18 bases between the two ends. The germline gives CDR1 SSHAT, CDR2 FNYEAQ (reference sequence). The sample was PBMCs. This sequence was found in a woman aged 18-29 years in good health and CMV-seronegative. The chain couples TRBV7-7 to TRBJ2-6, with a possible D match to TRBD1 (6 bases). This chain's CDR3 is CASSPFPRGPSGANVLTF. The CDR3 DNA is TGTGCCAGCAGCCCGTTTCCCAGGGGACCATCTGGGGCCAACGTCCTGACTTTC.